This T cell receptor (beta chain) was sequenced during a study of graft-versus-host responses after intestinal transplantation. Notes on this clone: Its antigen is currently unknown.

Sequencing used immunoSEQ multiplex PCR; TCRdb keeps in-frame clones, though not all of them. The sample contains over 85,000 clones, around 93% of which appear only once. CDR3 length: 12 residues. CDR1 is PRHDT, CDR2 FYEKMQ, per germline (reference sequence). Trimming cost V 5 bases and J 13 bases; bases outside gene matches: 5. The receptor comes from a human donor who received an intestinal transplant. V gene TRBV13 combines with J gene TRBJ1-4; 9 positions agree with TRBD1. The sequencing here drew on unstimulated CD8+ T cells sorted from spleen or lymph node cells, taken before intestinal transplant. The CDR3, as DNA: TGTGCCAGCAGCGAGGGACAGGGAGGACTGTTTTTT. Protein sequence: CASSEGQGGLFF.